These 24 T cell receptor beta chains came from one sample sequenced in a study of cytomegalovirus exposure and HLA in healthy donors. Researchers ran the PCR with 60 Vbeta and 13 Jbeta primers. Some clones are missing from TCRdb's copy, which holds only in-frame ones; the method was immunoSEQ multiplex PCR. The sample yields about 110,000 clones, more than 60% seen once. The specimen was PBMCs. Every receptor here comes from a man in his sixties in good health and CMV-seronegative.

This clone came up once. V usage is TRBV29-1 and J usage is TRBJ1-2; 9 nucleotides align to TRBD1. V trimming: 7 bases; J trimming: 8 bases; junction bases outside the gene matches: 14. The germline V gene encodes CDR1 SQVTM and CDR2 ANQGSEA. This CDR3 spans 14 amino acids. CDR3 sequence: CSASLGTGSGGYTF. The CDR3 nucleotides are TGCAGCGCTTCTCTGGGGACAGGGTCGGGCGGCTACACCTTC.

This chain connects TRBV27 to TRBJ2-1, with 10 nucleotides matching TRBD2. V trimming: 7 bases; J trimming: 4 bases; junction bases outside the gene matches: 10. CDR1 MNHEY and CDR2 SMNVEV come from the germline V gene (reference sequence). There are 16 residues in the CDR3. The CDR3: CASTKGSGGFYNEQFF. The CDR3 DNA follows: TGTGCCAGCACCAAAGGTAGCGGGGGGTTTTACAATGAGCAGTTCTTC.

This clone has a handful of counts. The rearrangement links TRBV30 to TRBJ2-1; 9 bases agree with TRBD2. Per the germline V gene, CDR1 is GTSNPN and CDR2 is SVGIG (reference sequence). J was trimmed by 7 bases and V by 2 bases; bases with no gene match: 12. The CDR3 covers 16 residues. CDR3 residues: CAWSLLGTSLGNEQFF. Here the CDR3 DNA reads TGTGCCTGGAGTCTTCTCGGGACTAGCTTAGGGAATGAGCAGTTCTTC.

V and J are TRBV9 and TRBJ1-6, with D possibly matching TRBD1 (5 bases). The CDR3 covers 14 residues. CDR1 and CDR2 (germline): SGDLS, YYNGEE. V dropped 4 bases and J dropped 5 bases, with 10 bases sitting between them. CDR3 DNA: TGTGCCAGCAGCCTCGAAGGGGATAATTCACCCCTCCACTTT. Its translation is CASSLEGDNSPLHF.

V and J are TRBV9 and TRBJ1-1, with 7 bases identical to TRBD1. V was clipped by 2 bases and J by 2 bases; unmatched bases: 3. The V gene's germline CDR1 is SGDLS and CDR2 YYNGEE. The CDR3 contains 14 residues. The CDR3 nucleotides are TGTGCCAGCAGCGTGGGGACAGCCAACACTGAAGCTTTCTTT. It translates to CASSVGTANTEAFF.

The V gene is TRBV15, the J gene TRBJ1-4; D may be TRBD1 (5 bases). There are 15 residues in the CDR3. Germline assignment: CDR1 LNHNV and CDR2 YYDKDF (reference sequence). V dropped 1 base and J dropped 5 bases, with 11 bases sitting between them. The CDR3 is CATSRVGERNEKLFF. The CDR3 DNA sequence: TGTGCCACCAGCAGAGTAGGGGAAAGAAATGAAAAACTGTTTTTT.

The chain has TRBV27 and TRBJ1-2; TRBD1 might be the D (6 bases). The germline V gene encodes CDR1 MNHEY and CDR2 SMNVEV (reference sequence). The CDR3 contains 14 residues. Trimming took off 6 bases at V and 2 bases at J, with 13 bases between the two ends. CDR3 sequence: CASSLGGGNYGYTF. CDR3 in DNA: TGTGCCAGCAGCCTAGGGGGGGGAAACTATGGCTACACCTTC.

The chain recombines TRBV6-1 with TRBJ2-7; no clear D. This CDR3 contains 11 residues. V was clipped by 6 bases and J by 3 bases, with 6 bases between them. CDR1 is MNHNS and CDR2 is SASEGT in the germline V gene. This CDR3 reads CASSFYYEQYV. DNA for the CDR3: TGTGCCAGCAGCTTCTACTACGAGCAGTACGTC.

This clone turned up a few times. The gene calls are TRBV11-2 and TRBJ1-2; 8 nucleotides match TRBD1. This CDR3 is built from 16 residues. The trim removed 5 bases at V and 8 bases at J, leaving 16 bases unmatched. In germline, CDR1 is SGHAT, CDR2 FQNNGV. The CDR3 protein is CASSNLQGDGRLGYTF. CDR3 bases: TGTGCCAGCAGCAACCTACAGGGGGACGGGCGTCTCGGCTACACCTTC.

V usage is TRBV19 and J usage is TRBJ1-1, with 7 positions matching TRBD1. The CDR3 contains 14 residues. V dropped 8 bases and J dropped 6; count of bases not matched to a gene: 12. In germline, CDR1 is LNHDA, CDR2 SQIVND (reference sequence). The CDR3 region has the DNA TGTGCCAGTCAATACCGGGACAGAGGCCCTGAAGCTTTCTTT. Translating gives CASQYRDRGPEAFF.

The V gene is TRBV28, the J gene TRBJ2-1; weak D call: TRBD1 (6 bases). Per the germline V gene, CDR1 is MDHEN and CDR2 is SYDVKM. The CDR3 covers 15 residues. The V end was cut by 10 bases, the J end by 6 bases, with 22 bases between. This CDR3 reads CAIMPGGAAPNEQFF. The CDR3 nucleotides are TGTGCCATCATGCCTGGGGGCGCGGCACCCAATGAGCAGTTCTTC.

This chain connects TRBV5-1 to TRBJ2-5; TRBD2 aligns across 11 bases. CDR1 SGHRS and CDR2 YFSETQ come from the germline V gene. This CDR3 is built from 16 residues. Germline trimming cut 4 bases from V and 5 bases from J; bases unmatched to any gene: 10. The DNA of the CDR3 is TGCGCCAGCAGCGTAAGACTAGCGGGGAAACAGGAGACCCAGTACTTC. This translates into CASSVRLAGKQETQYF.

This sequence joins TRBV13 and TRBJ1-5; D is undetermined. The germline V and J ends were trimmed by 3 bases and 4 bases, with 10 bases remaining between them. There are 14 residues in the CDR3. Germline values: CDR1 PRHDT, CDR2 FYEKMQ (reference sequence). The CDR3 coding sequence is TGTGCCAGCAGCTTCTCCGGGTTGAATCAGCCCCAGCATTTT. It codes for CASSFSGLNQPQHF. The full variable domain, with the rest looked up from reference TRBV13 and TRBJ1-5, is AAGVIQSPRHLIKEKRETATLKCYPIPRHDTVYWYQQGPGQDPQFLISFYEKMQSDKGSIPDRFSAQQFSDYHSELNMSSLELGDSALYFCASSFSGLNQPQHFGDGTRLSIL.

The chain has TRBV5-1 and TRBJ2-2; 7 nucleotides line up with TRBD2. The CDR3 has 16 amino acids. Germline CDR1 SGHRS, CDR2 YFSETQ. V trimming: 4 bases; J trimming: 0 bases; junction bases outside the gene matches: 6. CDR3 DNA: TGCGCCAGCAGCCACGGGACTACCTCGAACACCGGGGAGCTGTTTTTT. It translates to CASSHGTTSNTGELFF. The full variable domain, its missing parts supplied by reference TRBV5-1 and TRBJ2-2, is KAGVTQTPRYLIKTRGQQVTLSCSPISGHRSVSWYQQTPGQGLQFLFEYFSETQRNKGNFPGRFSGRQFSNSRSEMNVSTLELGDSALYLCASSHGTTSNTGELFFGEGSRLTVL.

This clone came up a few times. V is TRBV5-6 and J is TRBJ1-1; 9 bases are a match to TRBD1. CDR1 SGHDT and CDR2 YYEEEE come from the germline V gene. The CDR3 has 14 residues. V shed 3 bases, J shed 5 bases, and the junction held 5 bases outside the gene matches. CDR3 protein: CASSWGQGGTEAFF. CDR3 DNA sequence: TGTGCCAGCAGCTGGGGACAGGGCGGGACTGAAGCTTTCTTT.

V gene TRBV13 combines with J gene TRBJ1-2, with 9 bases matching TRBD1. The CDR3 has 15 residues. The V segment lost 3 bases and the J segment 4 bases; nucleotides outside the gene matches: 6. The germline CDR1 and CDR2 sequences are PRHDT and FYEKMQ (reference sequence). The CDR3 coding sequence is TGTGCCAGCAGCTTCCGGGACAGGGTTAGCTATGGCTACACCTTC. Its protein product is CASSFRDRVSYGYTF.

The CDR3 loop is CASRRRQGAKETQYF. The CDR3 DNA reads as TGTGCCAGCAGACGACGACAGGGGGCAAAGGAGACCCAGTACTTC. This chain links TRBV28 with TRBJ2-5; 10 bases align to TRBD1. CDR3 length equals 15 residues. Germline V gene lookup returns CDR1 MDHEN and CDR2 SYDVKM. Trimming took 6 bases from V and 5 from J; bases not matched to a gene: 9.

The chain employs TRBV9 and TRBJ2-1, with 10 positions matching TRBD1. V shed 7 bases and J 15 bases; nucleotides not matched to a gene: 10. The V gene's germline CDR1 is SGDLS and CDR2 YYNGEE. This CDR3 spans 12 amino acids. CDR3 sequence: CASSPGTGAPFF. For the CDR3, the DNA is TGTGCCAGCTCCCCCGGGACAGGGGCTCCGTTCTTC.

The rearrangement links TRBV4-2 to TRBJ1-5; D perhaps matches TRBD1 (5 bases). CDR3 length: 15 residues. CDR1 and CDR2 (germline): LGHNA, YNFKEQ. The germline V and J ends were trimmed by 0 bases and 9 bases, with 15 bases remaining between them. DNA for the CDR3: TGTGCCAGCAGCCAAGATCGGGTAGGGGTCATGCCCCAGCATTTT. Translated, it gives CASSQDRVGVMPQHF.

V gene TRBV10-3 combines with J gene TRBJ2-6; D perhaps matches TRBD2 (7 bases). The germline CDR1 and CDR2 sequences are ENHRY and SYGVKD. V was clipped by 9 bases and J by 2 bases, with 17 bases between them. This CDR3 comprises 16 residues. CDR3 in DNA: TGTGCCATAAGCGGGACAACTCAGACTGGGGCCAACGTCCTGACTTTC. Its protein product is CAISGTTQTGANVLTF.

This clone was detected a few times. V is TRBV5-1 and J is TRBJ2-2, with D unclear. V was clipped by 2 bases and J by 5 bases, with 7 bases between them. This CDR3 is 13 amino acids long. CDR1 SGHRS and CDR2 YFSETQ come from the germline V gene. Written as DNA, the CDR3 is TGCGCCAGCAGCTTTGGGCGAACCGGGGAGCTGTTTTTT. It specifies CASSFGRTGELFF.

The CDR3 sequence is CASSVDGDRYEQYF. The CDR3 nucleotides are TGTGCCAGCAGCGTAGATGGGGACAGGTACGAGCAGTACTTC. The chain employs TRBV9 and TRBJ2-7, with TRBD1 identical over 8 bases. Germline CDR1 SGDLS, CDR2 YYNGEE. This CDR3 is 14 amino acids long. Losses at the gene ends were 0 bases for V and 4 bases for J; bases not matched to a gene: 3. The complete variable domain, with remaining parts taken from reference TRBV9 and TRBJ2-7, reads DSGVTQTPKHLITATGQRVTLRCSPRSGDLSVYWYQQSLDQGLQFLIQYYNGEERAKGNILERFSAQQFPDLHSELNLSSLELGDSALYFCASSVDGDRYEQYFGPGTRLTVT.

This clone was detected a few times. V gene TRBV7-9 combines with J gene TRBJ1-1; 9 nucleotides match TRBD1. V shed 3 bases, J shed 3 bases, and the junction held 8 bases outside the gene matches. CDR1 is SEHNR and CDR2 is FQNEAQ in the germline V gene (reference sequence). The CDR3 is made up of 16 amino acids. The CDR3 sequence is CASSLGTGGADTEAFF. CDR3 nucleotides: TGTGCCAGCAGCTTGGGAACAGGGGGCGCGGACACTGAAGCTTTCTTT.

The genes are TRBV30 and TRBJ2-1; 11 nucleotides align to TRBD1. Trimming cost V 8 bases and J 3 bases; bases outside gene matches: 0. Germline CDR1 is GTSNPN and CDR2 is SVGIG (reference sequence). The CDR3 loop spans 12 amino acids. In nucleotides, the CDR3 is TGTGCCGGGACAGGGGGCTACAATGAGCAGTTCTTC. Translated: CAGTGGYNEQFF.